These 6 T cell receptor beta chains were sequenced from one sample in a study of CD8+ T cells in alopecia areata. Regarding treatment: oral pan-JAK inhibitor, 5-10 mg twice daily. Once RNA had been extracted, it was reverse transcribed into cDNA to act as the sequencing template. Sequencing used immunoSEQ multiplex PCR; TCRdb keeps in-frame clones, though not all of them. The sample records 90,000 to 120,000 clones, over 80% being singletons. The input for sequencing was CD8+ T cells sorted from blood, taken at week 24, from a patient treated with tofacitinib. All receptors come from a human donor with alopecia areata.

The genes are TRBV6-6 and TRBJ2-1; D could derive from TRBD1 or TRBD2 (5 bases each). Germline V gene lookup returns CDR1 MNHNY and CDR2 SVGAGI (reference sequence). This CDR3 comprises 13 residues. Trimming cost V 5 bases and J 5 bases, with 10 bases left between them. CDR3 nucleotide sequence: TGTGCCAGCAGTCTACGGGGCGACAATGAGCAGTTCTTC. Translated: CASSLRGDNEQFF.

The gene calls are TRBV7-8 and TRBJ1-1; D gene uncertain. CDR1 is SGHVS, CDR2 FQNEAQ, per germline. This CDR3 contains 13 residues. V was pared by 2 bases and J by 0 bases, with 4 bases between. CDR3 loop: CASSLLVNTEAFF. CDR3 sequence (DNA): TGTGCCAGCAGCTTATTGGTGAACACTGAAGCTTTCTTT.

V is TRBV11-2 and J is TRBJ2-7, with D tentatively TRBD2 (5 bases). The V end was cut by 8 bases, the J end by 6 bases, with 17 bases between. Germline V gives CDR1 SGHAT, CDR2 FQNNGV. The CDR3 loop spans 13 amino acids. The CDR3 DNA reads as TGTGCCAGCTCCGTAATGCGAGAGGGCGAGCAGTACTTC. Its protein product is CASSVMREGEQYF.

The chain carries TRBV19 and TRBJ2-7; TRBD2 agrees at 10 bases. Germline lookup yields CDR1 LNHDA and CDR2 SQIVND (reference sequence). The CDR3 has 14 residues. Trimming cost V 7 bases and J 0 bases; bases outside gene matches: 3. CDR3 amino acids: CASKASGGSYEQYF. In DNA, the CDR3 is TGTGCCAGTAAGGCTAGCGGGGGCTCCTACGAGCAGTACTTC.

This clone was counted between two and nine times. V gene TRBV15 combines with J gene TRBJ2-7; the match to TRBD1 covers 9 bases. J gave up 10 bases and V 3 bases, and 10 bases lay outside the gene matches. The CDR3 totals 14 residues. In germline, CDR1 is LNHNV, CDR2 YYDKDF (reference sequence). CDR3 sequence (DNA): TGTGCCACCAGCAGTCCGGGACAGGGTCCCGGACAGTACTTC. Amino acids: CATSSPGQGPGQYF.

The chain carries TRBV4-3 and TRBJ2-5; maybe TRBD2 (5 bases). The ends were cut back, 0 bases at V and 4 bases at J, with 12 bases in the middle. This CDR3 is 15 amino acids long. CDR1 and CDR2 (germline): LGHNA, YSLEER. CDR3 protein: CASSQDSGNRETQYF. CDR3 nucleotide sequence: TGCGCCAGCAGCCAAGATTCGGGGAATAGAGAGACCCAGTACTTC.